This TCR beta chain derives from a study of human thymus T cells. Whole-study findings and limits: Thymic repertoires overlap heavily among unrelated individuals, related research has reported. V and J gene usage appeared biased in thymic and blood repertoires.

Thymic material originated from resections removed in the course of corrective heart surgery. Donors consisted of healthy Finnish infants (having corrective surgery for congenital heart defects). Remarks on this clone: The target antigen is unknown.

Repertoires were generated with immunoSEQ multiplex PCR, while TCRdb's copy carries only in-frame clones and drops some. This repertoire shows tens of thousands of clones, 95% found once; its top ten account for 0.034%. The sequenced sample was thymus tissue. The source of this sequence is a girl under two years old with a congenital heart defect but otherwise immunologically healthy.

The CDR3 here is CASRDPGPNFYEQYF. Written as DNA, the CDR3 is TGCGCCAGCAGGGACCCGGGACCCAACTTCTACGAGCAGTACTTC. The V call is TRBV10-2, the J call TRBJ2-7, with D perhaps assigned TRBD1 or TRBD2 (5 bases each). The V gene's germline CDR1 is WSHSY and CDR2 SAAADI. There are 15 residues in the CDR3. V shed 6 bases and J shed 3 bases, with 18 bases lying between them.